In this sample, the clone carrying this T cell receptor beta chain turned up many times. The sample comes from a study of breast tumors, draining lymph nodes, adjacent tissues. TCRdb redid the calling of the multiplex PCR reads with MiXCR, one entry per CDR3 protein. This table holds 20,000 to 25,000 distinct CDR3 sequences, more than 25% found once. Germline lookup yields CDR1 MNHNY and CDR2 SVGAGI (reference sequence). The CDR3 loop spans 15 amino acids. V dropped 2 bases and J dropped 8; count of bases not matched to a gene: 5. The clonotype comes from a female donor with breast cancer. Some clones in this sample may be carry-over from other donors' samples. The chain links TRBV6-6 to TRBJ2-1, with 11 bases that match TRBD2. Sample: breast tumor tissue. The CDR3 loop reads CASSYGTSGSDEQFF. For the CDR3, the DNA is TGTGCCAGCAGTTACGGTACTAGCGGGAGCGATGAGCAGTTCTTC.